The sequence of this T cell receptor (beta chain) was determined in a study of ipilimumab plus nivolumab after autologous stem cell transplantation. Study summary: Typical patient got a few ipilimumab doses and seven to nine nivolumab doses (median). Both relapsed and primary refractory DLBCL were included.

Ipilimumab, 1 mg/kg, started 14 to 28 days after autologous transplant. The protocol was immunoSEQ multiplex PCR, while the TCRdb copy is restricted to in-frame clones and leaves out a portion. Here the sample spans some 10,000 clones, 78% being singletons. The CDR3 is 13 residues long. CDR1 is SNHLY and CDR2 is FYNNEI in the germline V gene. V dropped 5 bases and J dropped 5 bases, with 7 bases sitting between them. The specimen comprised PBMCs, sampled in a trial of ipilimumab plus nivolumab as post-transplant consolidation. The chain joins TRBV2 to TRBJ1-6; D gene unclear. The sequence derives from a male donor with diffuse large B-cell lymphoma. CDR3 in amino acids: CASSQENNSPLHF. The DNA for the CDR3 is TGTGCCAGCAGTCAAGAGAATAATTCACCCCTCCACTTT.